This T cell receptor beta chain was sequenced for a study of OX40 agonist ivuxolimab in advanced cancers. There are 15 residues in the CDR3. CDR1 and CDR2 from the germline V gene are KGHSH and LQKENI. With 3 bases removed from V and 0 bases from J, the gap between germline ends came to 11 bases. The protocol was immunoSEQ multiplex PCR, while the TCRdb copy is restricted to in-frame clones and leaves out a portion. Of about 51,000 clones listed, around 77% are singletons. This clonotype originated in an adult with an advanced solid tumor such as melanoma, head and neck, liver or kidney cancer. This specimen was CD4+ or CD8+ T cells sorted from blood, taken in a trial of the OX40 agonist ivuxolimab. The rearrangement links TRBV18 to TRBJ1-2, with no clear D. The CDR3: CASSPFTDANYGYTF. DNA for the CDR3: TGTGCCAGCTCACCGTTTACAGACGCTAACTATGGCTACACCTTC.